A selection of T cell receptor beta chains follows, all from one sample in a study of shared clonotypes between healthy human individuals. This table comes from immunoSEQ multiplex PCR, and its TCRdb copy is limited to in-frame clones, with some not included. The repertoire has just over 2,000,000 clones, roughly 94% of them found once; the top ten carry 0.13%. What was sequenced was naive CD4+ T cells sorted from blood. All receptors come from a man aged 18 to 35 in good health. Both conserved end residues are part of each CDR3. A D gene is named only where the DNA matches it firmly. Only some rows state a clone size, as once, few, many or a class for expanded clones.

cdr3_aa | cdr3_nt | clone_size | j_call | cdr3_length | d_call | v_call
CATNDWTATYEQYF | TGTGCCACGAATGATTGGACTGCCACCTACGAGCAGTACTTC | - | TRBJ2-7 | 14 | - | TRBV10-3
CASSFGDSYEQYF | TGTGCCAGCAGTTTCGGGGATTCCTACGAGCAGTACTTC | - | TRBJ2-7 | 13 | - | TRBV28
CASKSPGELFF | TGTGCCAGCAAGTCCCCCGGGGAGCTGTTTTTT | - | TRBJ2-2 | 11 | - | TRBV6-5
CASSERGDQETQYF | TGTGCCAGCAGCGAGCGAGGGGATCAAGAGACCCAGTACTTC | - | TRBJ2-5 | 14 | - | TRBV5-6
CASSEEGTNQPQHF | TGTGCCAGCAGTGAAGAGGGGACTAATCAGCCCCAGCATTTT | - | TRBJ1-5 | 14 | - | TRBV6-1
CASSSMTSGAVSSYNEQFF | TGTGCCAGCAGTTCCATGACTAGCGGGGCAGTGAGCTCCTACAATGAGCAGTTCTTC | - | TRBJ2-1 | 19 | TRBD2 | TRBV28
CASSGRGGSSYNSPLHF | TGTGCCAGCAGTGGGCGTGGGGGAAGCTCCTATAATTCACCCCTCCACTTT | - | TRBJ1-6 | 17 | - | TRBV6-1
CASSTGLSAFF | TGTGCCAGCTCTACAGGGTTATCAGCTTTCTTT | - | TRBJ1-1 | 11 | - | TRBV18
CASRGQGNSYEQYF | TGTGCCAGCAGGGGGCAGGGCAACTCCTACGAGCAGTACTTC | - | TRBJ2-7 | 14 | - | TRBV2
CSVENRGILGTEAFF | TGCAGCGTTGAGAACAGGGGCATATTGGGGACTGAAGCTTTCTTT | - | TRBJ1-1 | 15 | TRBD1 | TRBV29-1
CASSLKTGLEQYF | TGTGCCAGCAGCCTGAAGACAGGCCTCGAGCAGTACTTC | - | TRBJ2-7 | 13 | - | TRBV7-6
CASGKVLYDEQFF | TGTGCCAGCGGAAAAGTATTGTACGATGAGCAGTTCTTC | - | TRBJ2-1 | 13 | - | TRBV27
CASSYSTPTRDTEAFF | TGTGCCAGCAGTTACTCGACACCAACCCGGGACACTGAAGCTTTCTTT | once | TRBJ1-1 | 16 | - | TRBV6-5
CASSRSGGGNQPQHF | TGTGCCAGCAGCCGTTCCGGGGGAGGCAATCAGCCCCAGCATTTT | - | TRBJ1-5 | 15 | - | TRBV5-8
CASSMETGGRITEAFF | TGTGCCAGTAGTATGGAGACGGGGGGTCGGATCACTGAAGCTTTCTTT | - | TRBJ1-1 | 16 | - | TRBV19
CASSQGRNSPLHF | TGTGCCAGCAGCCAAGGCAGGAATTCACCCCTCCACTTT | - | TRBJ1-6 | 13 | - | TRBV14
CAWSVVTEAFF | TGTGCCTGGAGTGTAGTGACTGAAGCTTTCTTT | few | TRBJ1-1 | 11 | - | TRBV30
CASSERYGYTF | TGTGCCAGCAGTGAAAGGTATGGCTACACCTTC | once | TRBJ1-2 | 11 | - | TRBV6-1
CASSGRLGSSFASGNTIYF | TGTGCCAGCAGCGGACGCCTGGGATCATCTTTTGCCTCTGGAAACACCATATATTTT | once | TRBJ1-3 | 19 | - | TRBV7-9
CATLGQANEKLFF | TGTGCCACCCTGGGACAGGCTAATGAAAAACTGTTTTTT | - | TRBJ1-4 | 13 | TRBD1 | TRBV2
CASSLAGSGAYEQYF | TGTGCCAGCAGCTTGGCCGGAAGCGGGGCCTACGAGCAGTACTTC | - | TRBJ2-7 | 15 | TRBD2 | TRBV5-6
CASSLTGGGQETQYF | TGTGCCAGCAGCTTAACAGGAGGGGGGCAAGAGACCCAGTACTTC | - | TRBJ2-5 | 15 | - | TRBV11-2
CASSGENSYEQYF | TGCGCCAGCAGCGGAGAGAATAGCTACGAGCAGTACTTC | once | TRBJ2-7 | 13 | - | TRBV5-1
CASSSPDTPYEQYF | TGCGCCAGCAGCTCACCGGACACCCCCTACGAGCAGTACTTC | - | TRBJ2-7 | 14 | - | TRBV5-1
CASSLFVEKLFF | TGTGCCAGCAGCTTATTTGTTGAAAAACTGTTTTTT | - | TRBJ1-4 | 12 | - | TRBV7-9
CASSPRQRPYGYTF | TGTGCCAGCAGCCCCCGACAGAGGCCTTATGGCTACACCTTC | - | TRBJ1-2 | 14 | - | TRBV7-8
CSVEYGNTIYF | TGCAGCGTTGAATACGGAAACACCATATATTTT | - | TRBJ1-3 | 11 | - | TRBV29-1
CASSLARDGLWLGYTF | TGTGCCAGCAGTTTGGCTAGGGACGGCCTATGGCTGGGCTACACCTTC | - | TRBJ1-2 | 16 | - | TRBV28
CASSVDPLSLGKGTDTQYF | TGTGCCAGCAGCGTAGATCCTTTATCACTAGGAAAAGGCACAGATACGCAGTATTTT | - | TRBJ2-3 | 19 | - | TRBV9
CASKTLVEQYF | TGTGCCAGCAAAACTCTCGTGGAGCAGTACTTC | once | TRBJ2-7 | 11 | - | TRBV28
CASSLEGGGLNEQFF | TGCGCCAGCAGCTTGGAGGGCGGGGGCCTCAATGAGCAGTTCTTC | - | TRBJ2-1 | 15 | - | TRBV5-1
CASSEDRAFTEQYF | TGTGCCAGCAGTGAGGACAGGGCCTTTACCGAGCAGTACTTC | - | TRBJ2-7 | 14 | TRBD1 | TRBV2
CASRADRGAQETQYF | TGTGCCAGCAGAGCAGACAGGGGTGCGCAAGAGACCCAGTACTTC | - | TRBJ2-5 | 15 | TRBD1 | TRBV2
CASSLTLNTGELFF | TGCGCCAGCAGCTTGACACTGAACACCGGGGAGCTGTTTTTT | few | TRBJ2-2 | 14 | - | TRBV5-1
CASSAGSNYGYTF | TGTGCCAGCAGTGCCGGGTCTAACTATGGCTACACCTTC | - | TRBJ1-2 | 13 | - | TRBV2
CASSMDRVPNTEAFF | TGTGCCAGCAGTATGGACAGGGTACCGAACACTGAAGCTTTCTTT | - | TRBJ1-1 | 15 | TRBD1 | TRBV6-5
CASSQGLAGYNEQFF | TGTGCCAGCAGCCAGGGACTAGCGGGGTACAATGAGCAGTTCTTC | - | TRBJ2-1 | 15 | TRBD2 | TRBV7-9
CAWSGGLTSGVTDTQYF | TGTGCCTGGAGTGGGGGGCTAACTAGCGGGGTCACAGATACGCAGTATTTT | - | TRBJ2-3 | 17 | TRBD2 | TRBV30
CASREQGSSNQPQHF | TGTGCCAGCAGAGAACAGGGTTCGAGCAATCAGCCCCAGCATTTT | - | TRBJ1-5 | 15 | - | TRBV2
CASANPYEQYF | TGTGCCTCCGCAAACCCCTACGAGCAGTACTTC | - | TRBJ2-7 | 11 | - | TRBV30
CASSLDRDVKPQHF | TGTGCCAGCAGTTTAGACAGGGATGTGAAGCCCCAGCATTTT | - | TRBJ1-5 | 14 | TRBD1 | TRBV28
CASSLGSGTETETQYF | TGTGCTAGCAGCTTAGGGTCCGGGACAGAAACAGAGACCCAGTACTTC | once | TRBJ2-5 | 16 | TRBD1 | TRBV7-7
CASSPDLRRYEKLFF | TGTGCCAGCAGTCCCGACCTTCGTCGCTATGAAAAACTGTTTTTT | - | TRBJ1-4 | 15 | - | TRBV2
CASSPRTGYNSPLHF | TGTGCCAGCTCACCGCGGACAGGGTATAATTCACCCCTCCACTTT | - | TRBJ1-6 | 15 | TRBD1 | TRBV18
CASSAGWDTDTQYF | TGTGCCAGTAGTGCGGGATGGGACACAGATACGCAGTATTTT | - | TRBJ2-3 | 14 | - | TRBV19
CACNDRGGAFF | TGTGCCTGCAACGACAGGGGGGGAGCTTTCTTT | - | TRBJ1-1 | 11 | TRBD1 | TRBV10-3
CASSLEMGGTGYTF | TGCGCCAGCAGCTTGGAGATGGGGGGAACTGGCTACACCTTC | - | TRBJ1-2 | 14 | - | TRBV5-1
CAWSTRGELFF | TGTGCCTGGAGTACCCGGGGGGAGCTGTTTTTT | - | TRBJ2-2 | 11 | - | TRBV30
CASSYTGDREKLFF | TGTGCCAGCAGCTACACAGGGGACCGGGAAAAACTGTTTTTT | - | TRBJ1-4 | 14 | TRBD1 | TRBV6-6
CASSVRDRGRENSPLHF | TGCGCCAGCAGCGTCAGGGACAGGGGACGAGAAAATTCACCCCTCCACTTT | - | TRBJ1-6 | 17 | TRBD1 | TRBV10-1
CASSPQDRPPNYGYTF | TGTGCCAGCAGTCCCCAGGACAGACCACCTAACTATGGCTACACCTTC | - | TRBJ1-2 | 16 | - | TRBV27
CASSQGVDTQYF | TGTGCCAGCAGTCAGGGTGTTGATACGCAGTATTTT | - | TRBJ2-3 | 12 | - | TRBV6-5
CASSLGTGRYEQYF | TGTGCCAGCAGCCTGGGGACAGGGAGGTACGAGCAGTACTTC | - | TRBJ2-7 | 14 | TRBD1 | TRBV11-2
CASSLEQIGETQYF | TGCGCCAGCAGCTTAGAGCAAATTGGGGAGACCCAGTACTTC | - | TRBJ2-5 | 14 | - | TRBV5-1
CASSQGISNQPQHF | TGTGCCAGTAGCCAGGGGATCAGCAATCAGCCCCAGCATTTT | once | TRBJ1-5 | 14 | - | TRBV19
CASSPPSRAIGELFF | TGTGCCAGCTCACCACCGTCCAGGGCTATCGGGGAGCTGTTTTTT | - | TRBJ2-2 | 15 | - | TRBV18
CAVRGGRYNYEQFF | TGTGCCGTTAGAGGGGGTCGCTACAATTATGAGCAGTTCTTC | - | TRBJ2-1 | 14 | - | TRBV7-6
CASSYQGGGNTIYF | TGTGCCAGCAGCTACCAGGGAGGTGGAAACACCATATATTTT | - | TRBJ1-3 | 14 | - | TRBV7-8
CASSSPGWSYNEQFF | TGTGCCAGCAGCAGCCCAGGTTGGTCCTACAATGAGCAGTTCTTC | - | TRBJ2-1 | 15 | - | TRBV5-6
CASSPWTSQSTDTQYF | TGTGCCAGCAGCCCATGGACTAGCCAAAGCACAGATACGCAGTATTTT | - | TRBJ2-3 | 16 | TRBD2 | TRBV7-2